The 3 T cell receptor beta chains given below trace back to one sample, sequenced in a study of regulatory T cells in long-lasting Graves disease (TCRdb year 2021). The time point label of this sample denotes: newly diagnosed GD, antithyroid drugs for less than 3 months. For both TCR sequencing and RNA sequencing, RNA was extracted from PBMCs using TRIzol. The library was prepared using multiplex PCR. Sequencing relied on an Illumina HiSeq 4000. TCR beta libraries were built with iRepertoire HTBI primers and Arm-PCR amplification of CDR3 regions. TCRdb reprocessing: public reads trimmed at Q25 with fastp, clones called with MiXCR, in-frame beta chains kept. Rows matching on CDR3 protein sequence are summarized as one entry with the most common DNA and genes. Recorded for this sample are hundreds of thousands of distinct CDR3 sequences; about 13% of them occurred a single time. In total, the top ten clones hold over 7.5% of the sample.

The data also belong to a second study, concerning T cells in Graves' hyperthyroidism and ophthalmopathy.

The specimen comprised peripheral blood mononuclear cells (PBMCs), sampled at new diagnosis, from a patient treated with antithyroid drugs. These receptors were obtained from a man aged 25-40 years with Graves disease. Donor details come from another sample of the same person, matched by shared clones.

The chain has TRBV7-2 and TRBJ2-2; weak D call: TRBD1 (6 bases). Looked up from germline, CDR1 is SGHTA and CDR2 is FQGNSA. CDR3 length: 18 residues. The V and J ends lost 4 bases and 4 bases respectively, with 22 bases between them. The CDR3 region is CASSWQGPSASVTGELFF. The CDR3, as DNA: TGTGCCAGCAGCTGGCAGGGGCCCTCCGCGAGTGTCACCGGGGAGCTGTTTTTT.

The chain couples TRBV6-2 or TRBV6-3 to TRBJ2-1; D is unclear. The CDR3 loop spans 14 amino acids. The germline V gene encodes CDR1 MNHEY and CDR2 SVGEGT. Trimming left V 1 base short and J 2 bases short, with 6 bases between. CDR3 nucleotides: TGTGCCAGCAGTTACTTTAGTGCCTACAATGAGCAGTTCTTC. This sequence encodes CASSYFSAYNEQFF.

This clonotype showed up many times. J is TRBJ1-3 and V is TRBV12-3 or TRBV12-4; maybe TRBD1 (6 bases). The CDR3 has 15 residues. V lost 6 bases, J lost 4 bases, and 16 bases lay in between. CDR3 in DNA: TGTGCCAGCAGGCCCCGGACAGTTACAGGAAACACCATATATTTT. It translates to CASRPRTVTGNTIYF.